This T cell receptor beta chain was obtained from a study of shared clonotypes between healthy human individuals (dated by TCRdb to the early 2020s). A note on the overall study: A couple of women and a few men aged 18 to 49 years were included in the cohort. Libraries were prepared and TCR repertoires were sequenced by different laboratories using diverse techniques, in order to increase sequencing depth and limit assay-specific biases. The study deeply sequenced blood TCR repertoires of several healthy adults to estimate repertoire size and the extent of clonotype sharing between individuals. Leukapheresis yielded between about 0.85 and 10 billion PBMCs per donor. For each donor, three plates each were used for CD4 naive and CD4 memory, two plates were used for CD8 naive, and one plate was used for CD8 memory.

TCR CDR3 regions were amplified from genomic DNA by multiplex PCR using the deep immunoSEQ assay. For each cell subset, the extracted genomic DNA was distributed evenly across all wells of several immunoSEQ 96-well plates, and each plate served as one replicate. For sorted subsets, 150 to 200 ng genomic DNA, equal to 30,000 or so T cell genomes, was loaded into each replicate PCR. The purified libraries were quantified using a Qubit 3.0 fluorometer, sized with a Bioanalyzer 2100, and then quantified again using the KAPA Library Quantification kit. Every immunoSEQ 96-well plate was sequenced on a dedicated single-read 150-cycle Illumina NextSeq 550 flow cell. For the original study's pipeline: Because the immunoSEQ output held only junctional sequences and lacked quality scores, the filtering could not match the filtering applied to full-length reads. Sequences were annotated with PyIR, a Python wrapper for IgBLAST v1.9, using IMGT germline references to assign V/J genes and CDR3. Any read was removed if the V/J assignment was weak (E-value above 1e-6), the CDR3 was missing, or the read contained stop codons, out-of-frame junctions, or ambiguous translated residues. V3J clonotypes were defined as sequences sharing an identical inferred V gene, J gene, and CDR3 amino acid sequence. To compute the percentage overlap between repertoires, the number of shared unique clonotypes was divided by the size of the smaller repertoire. Repertoire richness was assessed with RTK rarefaction, the Chao1 estimator, and Recon v2.1 estimates of unobserved clonotypes. Generation probabilities for all TCRbeta clonotypes obtained by the gDNA method from a handful of donors were computed using OLGA. TCRdb carries this immuneACCESS record with in-frame sequences only. Its versions omit some clonotypes, under half of them owing to an unresolved V gene in the studies checked, with the rest unexplained. V, J and clone size are those of that table, while D and trimming were read from the DNA. A total of 2.5 million or so clones appear in this sample, around 90% of them only once. Together, the top ten hold 0.13% to 0.15% of the sample.

Overall study results and their limits: Even with the large sequencing depth, rarefaction of the sorted-subset datasets indicated that sequencing was incomplete. Only blood was sampled, and tissue TCR repertoires likely differ from those in blood. Larger estimated clonotype richness was generally found for naive subsets than for memory subsets. Compared with non-shared clonotypes, clonotypes shared by all four sorted-subset donors had higher generation probabilities. Sharing across a few donors was observed for around 5% of naive CD4, less than 4% of naive CD8, 2% to 2.5% of memory CD4, and roughly 0.4% of memory CD8 clonotypes. The genetic and exposure-history diversity represented was limited by the small number of donors. Pairwise subsampling indicated that sequencing depth was expected to affect the degree of clonotype sharing among donors.

The donors were healthy, HIV-negative adults who had no recently reported acute infections or vaccinations. Every donor was a Caucasian adult residing in Nashville, Tennessee, USA. CD4+ T cells were enriched by magnetic negative selection, after which naive cells were positively selected on CD45RA and the negative fraction was taken as the memory subset. Blood was collected by leukapheresis, and PBMCs were isolated by Ficoll-Histopaque density gradient centrifugation and then cryopreserved in liquid nitrogen vapor phase. Analytical flow cytometry was used to check the purity and quantity of each magnetically sorted T cell population. Genomic DNA was isolated from every sorted fraction and measured by UV absorbance on a Nanodrop 2000c. As for this clone: What antigen it recognizes has not been identified. The input lacks base qualities; no much larger clone sits a single base away.

Sequencing used naive CD4+ T cells sorted from blood. Taken with the paper, the label for cell subset or site translates to: CD45RA+ positively selected. This receptor was obtained from a young man in good health.

The CDR3 region has the sequence CASSLTGGPTEAFF. The DNA reads TGTGCCAGCAGCCTGACAGGGGGCCCCACTGAAGCTTTCTTT. Recombination joined TRBV28 with TRBJ1-1; 10 bases in the junction line up with TRBD1. The germline V gene gives CDR1 as MDHEN and CDR2 as SYDVKM. Including cysteine and phenylalanine, the CDR3 has 14 amino acids. This entry keeps only the CDR3 DNA: 42 bases, framed from base 1. Germline trimming amounts to 6 bases on V and 4 bases on J, with 5 as the count of junction bases outside the gene matches.